This TCR beta chain was documented in a study of T cells after posttransplantation cyclophosphamide. Findings and caveats of the study: Recipient CMV seropositivity and CMV reactivation strongly tracked TRB clonality. Tissue-infiltrating T cells from skin or gut overlapped little with blood T cells. Later post-transplant blood repertoires were often dominated by donor CD8+ memory clones.

This clone has a count of ten or more. Its antigen is not identified. On the day of bone marrow donation, the related graft donor provided peripheral blood. Some clones are missing from TCRdb's copy, which holds only in-frame ones; the method was immunoSEQ multiplex PCR. The sample is made up of over 35,000 clones, none counted only once. The V segment lost 7 bases and the J segment 0 bases; nucleotides outside the gene matches: 8. Germline CDR1 is WNHNN and CDR2 is SYGVQD (reference sequence). The CDR3 loop spans 15 amino acids. Input material: PBMCs. The clonotype was recovered from a man aged 40-49 years in good health, CMV-negative, and a related stem cell transplant donor. The V call is TRBV10-1, the J call TRBJ2-7, with 8 bases lining up with TRBD1. CDR3 in amino acids: CASIGTGSLSYEQYF. The CDR3 nucleotides read TGCGCCAGCATAGGGACAGGCTCCCTCTCCTACGAGCAGTACTTC.